The T cell receptor (beta chain) described here comes from a study of CD8+ T cells in alopecia areata. The V gene's germline CDR1 is SGHRS and CDR2 YFSETQ. The V gene lost 7 bases and the J gene lost 0 bases, with 10 bases spanning the gap. This CDR3 spans 13 amino acids. Notes on this clone: Its target is unknown.

Overall study results and limits: The study also sequences resident alphabeta T cells of normal skin in scalp samples.

cDNA reverse transcribed from extracted RNA served as the sequencing template. Measured with immunoSEQ multiplex PCR; TCRdb has only the in-frame clones, and not every one. Among 9,000 to 15,000 clones listed, 61% were seen once. Those with alopecia areata gave lesional scalp punch biopsies and peripheral blood. Sample: skin. The receptor was derived from a human donor with alopecia areata. This chain connects TRBV5-1 to TRBJ1-1; D is unresolved. CDR3 region: CASAGSLNTEAFF. The DNA for the CDR3 is TGCGCCAGCGCGGGCAGCCTGAACACTGAAGCTTTCTTT.